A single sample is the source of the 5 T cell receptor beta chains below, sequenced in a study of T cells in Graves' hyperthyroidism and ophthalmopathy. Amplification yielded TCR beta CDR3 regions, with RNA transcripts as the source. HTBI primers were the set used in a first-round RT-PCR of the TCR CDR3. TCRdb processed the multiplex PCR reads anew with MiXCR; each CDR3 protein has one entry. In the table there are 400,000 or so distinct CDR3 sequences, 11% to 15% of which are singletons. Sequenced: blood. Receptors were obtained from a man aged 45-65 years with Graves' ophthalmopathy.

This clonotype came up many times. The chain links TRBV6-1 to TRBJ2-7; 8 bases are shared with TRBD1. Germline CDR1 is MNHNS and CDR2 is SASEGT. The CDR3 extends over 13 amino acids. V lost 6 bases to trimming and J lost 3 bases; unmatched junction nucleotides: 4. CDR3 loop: CASSRDRFYEQYF. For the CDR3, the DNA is TGTGCCAGCAGCCGGGACAGGTTCTACGAGCAGTACTTC.

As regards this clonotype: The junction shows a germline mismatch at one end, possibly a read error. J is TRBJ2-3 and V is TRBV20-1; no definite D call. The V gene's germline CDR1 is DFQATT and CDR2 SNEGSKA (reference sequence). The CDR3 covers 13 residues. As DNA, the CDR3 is TGCAATGCTAACTCCGACAGCACAGATACGCAGTATTTT. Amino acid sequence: CNANSDSTDTQYF.

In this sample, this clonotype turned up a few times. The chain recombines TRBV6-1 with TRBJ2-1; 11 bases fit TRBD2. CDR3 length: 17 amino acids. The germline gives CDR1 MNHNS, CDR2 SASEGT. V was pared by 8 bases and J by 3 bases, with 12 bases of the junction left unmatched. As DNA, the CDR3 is TGTGCCAGCTCAGGGACTAGCGGACTACCGAACTACAATGAGCAGTTCTTC. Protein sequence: CASSGTSGLPNYNEQFF.

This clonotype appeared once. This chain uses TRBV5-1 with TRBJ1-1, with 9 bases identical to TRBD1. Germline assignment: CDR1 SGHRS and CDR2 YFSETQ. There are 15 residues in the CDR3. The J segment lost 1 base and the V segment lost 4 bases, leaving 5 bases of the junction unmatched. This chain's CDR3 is CASSRQGDRNTEAFF. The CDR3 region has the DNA TGCGCCAGCAGCCGACAGGGGGACAGGAACACTGAAGCTTTCTTT.

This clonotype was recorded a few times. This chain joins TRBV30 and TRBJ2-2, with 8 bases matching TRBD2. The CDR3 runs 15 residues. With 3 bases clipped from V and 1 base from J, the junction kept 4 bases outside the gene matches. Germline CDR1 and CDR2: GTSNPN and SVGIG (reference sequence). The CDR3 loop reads CAWSPLAGNTGELFF. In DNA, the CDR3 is TGTGCCTGGAGCCCGCTAGCGGGGAACACCGGGGAGCTGTTTTTT.